This TCR beta chain was profiled in a study of high-grade serous ovarian cancer treatment subgroups. About the study: On average, approximately 15,000 reads and 7,000 to 8,500 unique TCR beta rearrangements were obtained per sample. Study results and caveats: Different patients shared almost no repertoire; same-patient tumors shared roughly 0.095 to 0.85. CDR1 and CDR2 were left unanalyzed; analyses focused on CDR3. TCR relatedness rose with neoantigen level and trended with mutation load.

In the case of this clone: Its antigen is as yet unknown.

Germline CDR1 SGHTA, CDR2 FQGNSA. V lost 4 bases, J lost 10 bases, and 16 bases lay in between. The CDR3 length is 13 residues. Repertoires were generated with immunoSEQ multiplex PCR, while TCRdb's copy carries only in-frame clones and drops some. The sample holds some 2,100 clones, roughly 76% seen once. The tumor samples were collected prior to definitive surgery or chemotherapy. The genes are TRBV7-2 and TRBJ1-1; D not resolved. The sequenced sample was tumor tissue. The TCR was taken from a human donor with high-grade serous ovarian cancer. CDR3 nucleotide sequence: TGTGCCAGCAGCTCACGGATTGAGTCAGGAGCTTTCTTT. Translation gives CASSSRIESGAFF.